A single sample is the source of the 18 T cell receptor beta chains below, sequenced in a study of T-cell reconstitution after alpha-beta-depleted transplantation in children. Unique molecular identifiers featured in how the TCRbeta library was prepared. TCRdb recomputed calls from the PCR reads with MiXCR, one row per CDR3 protein. Of around 670,000 distinct CDR3 sequences detected, 10% to 15% appear once; the ten largest clones hold roughly 0.84%. The sequencing used PBMCs, collected before TCRalphabeta/CD19-depleted stem cell transplant. The receptors here all came from a girl aged 2 to 9 with congenital amegakaryocytic thrombocytopenia, due to receive a stem cell transplant.

This clonotype was seen a handful of times. This sequence joins TRBV15 and TRBJ2-7; perhaps TRBD2 as D (5 bases). Germline V gene lookup returns CDR1 LNHNV and CDR2 YYDKDF (reference sequence). V lost 1 base, J lost 3 bases, and 10 bases lay in between. This CDR3 region has 14 residues. Written as DNA, the CDR3 is TGTGCCACCAGCAGAGGCCCGGGATTCTACGAGCAGTACTTC. Protein: CATSRGPGFYEQYF.

This clonotype was picked up many times. This sequence joins TRBV11-2 and TRBJ2-1; 8 bases match TRBD2. The germline CDR1 and CDR2 sequences are SGHAT and FQNNGV. CDR3 size: 18 residues. After removal of 1 base from V and 8 bases from J, the junction contained 16 bases not matched to a gene. The CDR3 protein is CASSLGLAGSPAGDEQFF. CDR3 nucleotide sequence: TGTGCCAGCAGCTTAGGATTAGCGGGATCCCCAGCGGGCGATGAGCAGTTCTTC. Filled out from reference TRBV11-2 and TRBJ2-1, the complete variable domain reads EAGVAQSPRYKIIEKRQSVAFWCNPISGHATLYWYQQILGQGPKLLIQFQNNGVVDDSQLPKDRFSAERLKGVDSTLKIQPAKLEDSAVYLCASSLGLAGSPAGDEQFFGPGTRLTVL.

This clonotype was recorded at least ten times. The chain joins TRBV12-3 or TRBV12-4 to TRBJ2-1, with D perhaps matching TRBD2 (5 bases). CDR3 length: 14 amino acids. Trimming stripped 6 bases from V and 2 bases from J, with 11 bases between. CDR3 residues: CASRDGNAYNEQFF. CDR3 nucleotides: TGTGCCAGCAGGGACGGGAACGCCTACAATGAGCAGTTCTTC.

This clonotype was counted ten times or more. This sequence joins TRBV27 and TRBJ2-7; TRBD1 matches 8 bases. V lost 6 bases to trimming and J lost 4 bases; unmatched junction nucleotides: 5. The CDR3 runs to 13 residues. The germline V gene encodes CDR1 MNHEY and CDR2 SMNVEV (reference sequence). The CDR3 region is CASSGQGVYEQYF. CDR3 DNA: TGTGCCAGCAGCGGACAGGGTGTATACGAGCAGTACTTC.

CDR3 coding DNA: TGCAGCGTTGACGGGGCTCCCGGGTCGACCTACGAGCAGTACTTC. Translating gives CSVDGAPGSTYEQYF. The chain links TRBV29-1 to TRBJ2-7, with D tentatively TRBD1 or TRBD2 (5 bases each). Trimming took off 3 bases at V and 2 bases at J, with 17 bases between the two ends. This CDR3 has 15 residues. Germline loops: CDR1 SQVTM, CDR2 ANQGSEA.

As concerns this clonotype: One junction end does not reproduce the germline sequence, and a read error may be involved. V is TRBV7-2 and J is TRBJ2-5; no clear D. The CDR3 has 13 amino acids. Germline loops: CDR1 SGHTA, CDR2 FQGNSA. In DNA form, the CDR3 reads TGTGCCAGCAGCTTAGTGACGCAAGAGACCCACTACTTC. As protein: CASSLVTQETHYF.

This clonotype was seen only a few times. This chain connects TRBV4-1 to TRBJ2-1; D is uncertain. This CDR3 spans 15 amino acids. The V end was cut by 8 bases, the J end by 5 bases, with 19 bases between. Per germline, CDR1 MGHRA and CDR2 YSYEKL. The CDR3 DNA is TGCGCCAGCGGATCCCTGAGCACCCCTAACAATGAGCAGTTCTTC. Protein sequence: CASGSLSTPNNEQFF.

The sample holds many counts of this clonotype. The chain links TRBV5-1 to TRBJ2-7, with 8 bases fitting TRBD1. V shed 4 bases, J shed 3 bases, and the junction held 3 bases outside the gene matches. Germline CDR1 SGHRS, CDR2 YFSETQ. The CDR3 has 13 residues. The DNA for the CDR3 is TGCGCCAGCAGCACCGGACAGGGCTACGAGCAGTACTTC. The encoded protein is CASSTGQGYEQYF.

Only a few counts were recorded for this clonotype. The chain links TRBV12-3 or TRBV12-4 to TRBJ2-7; 16 bases fit TRBD2. V shed 4 bases and J 0 bases; nucleotides not matched to a gene: 6. CDR3 size: 18 residues. CDR3 residues: CASSSGTSGRVSSYEQYF. In DNA, the CDR3 is TGTGCCAGCAGTTCCGGGACTAGCGGGAGGGTAAGCTCCTACGAGCAGTACTTC.

The chain joins TRBV7-9 to TRBJ2-7, with no clear D. Germline V gene lookup returns CDR1 SEHNR and CDR2 FQNEAQ (reference sequence). This CDR3 spans 15 amino acids. Trimming pared 6 bases from V and 2 bases from J, leaving 17 bases between. CDR3 nucleotides: TGTGCCAGCAGTCGCGACGAGGATGTACCCTACGAGCAGTACTTC. Amino acids: CASSRDEDVPYEQYF.

This clonotype showed up many times. This chain connects TRBV12-3 or TRBV12-4 to TRBJ2-5; no definite D call. V lost 1 base and J lost 4, with 13 bases in between. The CDR3 covers 15 residues. The CDR3 region is CASSLVLESVETQYF. CDR3 nucleotide sequence: TGTGCCAGCAGTTTAGTACTGGAAAGCGTAGAGACCCAGTACTTC.

This clonotype appeared many times. V usage is TRBV28 and J usage is TRBJ2-1; no firm D call. V gave up 5 bases and J gave up 8 bases, with 10 bases separating them. CDR1 is MDHEN, CDR2 SYDVKM, per germline. The CDR3 extends over 12 amino acids. The CDR3 here is CASSPNAYEQFF. CDR3 coding DNA: TGTGCCAGCAGTCCTAATGCCTATGAGCAGTTCTTC.

The chain is built from TRBV12-3 or TRBV12-4 and TRBJ2-5; maybe TRBD1 (6 bases). Between the trimmed V and J ends, which lost 8 bases and 1 base, there was a span of 11 bases. The CDR3 sequence is 13 residues long. CDR3 DNA: TGTGCCAGCGAAAACAGGGCCCAAGAGACCCAGTACTTC. The encoded protein is CASENRAQETQYF.

This clonotype appeared a few times. V and J are TRBV7-2 and TRBJ2-5; TRBD2 matches at 11 bases. V lost 5 bases and J lost 5; bases outside the gene matches: 7. Germline V gene lookup returns CDR1 SGHTA and CDR2 FQGNSA. The CDR3 loop spans 15 amino acids. CDR3 nucleotide sequence: TGTGCCAGCAGCCGACAGACTAGCGGGAAGGAGACCCAGTACTTC. It translates to CASSRQTSGKETQYF.

This clonotype has a count of ten or more. The chain recombines TRBV5-1 with TRBJ2-6; 9 bases map to TRBD1. CDR1 is SGHRS and CDR2 is YFSETQ in the germline V gene. Trimming at V came to 2 bases and at J to 4 bases, leaving 4 bases not matched to a gene. This CDR3 is 16 amino acids long. The CDR3 region has the DNA TGCGCCAGCAGCTTACAGGGGGCGCAAGGGGCCAACGTCCTGACTTTC. Amino acids: CASSLQGAQGANVLTF.

This clonotype was recorded many times. The chain uses TRBV7-8 and TRBJ1-4; 7 positions agree with TRBD1. Germline V gene data show CDR1 as SGHVS and CDR2 as FQNEAQ. J gave up 4 bases and V 5 bases, and 10 bases lay outside the gene matches. CDR3 size: 16 residues. CDR3: CASSPPEQGINEKLFF. In nucleotides, the CDR3 is TGTGCCAGCAGCCCTCCGGAACAGGGGATTAATGAAAAACTGTTTTTT.

The rearrangement joins TRBV3-1 to TRBJ2-7; D not resolved. The CDR3 contains 12 residues. Per the germline V gene, CDR1 is LGHDT and CDR2 is YNNKEL (reference sequence). V lost 0 bases to trimming and J lost 7 bases, with 7 bases between them. The CDR3 region has the DNA TGTGCCAGCAGCCAAGATTTTGGGGAGCAGTACTTC. Translation gives CASSQDFGEQYF.

This clonotype has at least ten counts. The chain uses TRBV5-1 and TRBJ2-1; D is perhaps TRBD2 (6 bases). Germline CDR1 SGHRS, CDR2 YFSETQ. The CDR3 covers 15 residues. Trimming pared 4 bases from V and 10 bases from J, leaving 21 bases between. The CDR3 DNA sequence: TGCGCCAGCAGCCAGGATTTAGCGGATACTGGCGAGCAGTTCTTC. It specifies CASSQDLADTGEQFF.